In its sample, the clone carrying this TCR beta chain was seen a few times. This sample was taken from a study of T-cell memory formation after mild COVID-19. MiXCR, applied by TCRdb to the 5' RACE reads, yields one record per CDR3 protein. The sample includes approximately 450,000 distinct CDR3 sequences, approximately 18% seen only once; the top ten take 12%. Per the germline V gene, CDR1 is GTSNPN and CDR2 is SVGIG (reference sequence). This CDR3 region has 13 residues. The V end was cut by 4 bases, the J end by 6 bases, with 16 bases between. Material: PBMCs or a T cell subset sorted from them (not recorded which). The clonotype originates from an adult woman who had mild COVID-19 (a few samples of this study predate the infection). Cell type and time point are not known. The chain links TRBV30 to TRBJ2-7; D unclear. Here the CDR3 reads CAWTSRFGSEQYF. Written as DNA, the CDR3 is TGTGCCTGGACGTCTAGGTTTGGCAGCGAGCAGTACTTC.